These 23 T cell receptor beta chains were all obtained from the same sample, sequenced in a study of shared clonotypes between healthy human individuals. The repertoire was sequenced with immunoSEQ multiplex PCR; TCRdb's copy has only in-frame clones and lacks some. This table holds about 510,000 clones, 79% found once. The sample was PBMCs. These receptors all stem from a woman aged 40 to 55 in good health. Some clones in this sample may be carry-over from other donors' samples.

CDR3 DNA sequence: TGTGCCACCAGTACCCTATCCCGACAGAGCTCCTACAATGAGCAGTTCTTC. The encoded protein is CATSTLSRQSSYNEQFF. The rearrangement joins TRBV15 to TRBJ2-1, with a weak D call TRBD1 (5 bases). The CDR3 is 17 residues long. Trimming removed 6 bases from V and 0 bases from J, with 18 bases in between. Germline CDR1 reads LNHNV; CDR2 reads YYDKDF (reference sequence).

The rearrangement joins TRBV11-3 to TRBJ2-2; D is possibly TRBD2 (6 bases). Germline loops: CDR1 SGHNT, CDR2 YENEEA. Deletions cut 5 bases from V and 5 bases from J, with 15 bases between. CDR3 size: 15 residues. The DNA for the CDR3 is TGTGCCAGCAGCCAAGATCACGGGAGTACCGGGGAGCTGTTTTTT. As protein: CASSQDHGSTGELFF. Looking up the rest from reference TRBV11-3 and TRBJ2-2 gives the full variable domain: EAGVVQSPRYKIIEKKQPVAFWCNPISGHNTLYWYLQNLGQGPELLIRYENEEAVDDSQLPKDRFSAERLKGVDSTLKIQPAELGDSAVYLCASSQDHGSTGELFFGEGSRLTVL.

This clone has just a few counts. The rearrangement uses TRBV2 and TRBJ1-1, with a tentative D call TRBD1 (5 bases). CDR1 and CDR2 from the germline V gene are SNHLY and FYNNEI. This CDR3 is built from 14 residues. The V and J ends lost 7 bases and 7 bases respectively, with 19 bases between them. CDR3 coding DNA: TGTGCCAGCACCGAGGGAGGGGATGGGTTTGAAGCTTTCTTT. Translation: CASTEGGDGFEAFF.

The gene calls are TRBV19 and TRBJ2-5; 12 bases fit TRBD1. Germline V gene data show CDR1 as LNHDA and CDR2 as SQIVND (reference sequence). V lost 9 bases and J lost 5; bases outside the gene matches: 10. This CDR3 has 15 residues. The CDR3 nucleotides read TGTGCCAGCAAGGGGGACAGGGGGCACTCGGAGACCCAGTACTTC. Its protein product is CASKGDRGHSETQYF.

A remark on this clone: A much larger clone differs by one base, so this may be a read error. This rearrangement joins TRBV7-2 to TRBJ2-7, with TRBD1 as a possible D gene (5 bases). Trimming stripped 5 bases from V and 2 bases from J, with 7 bases between. Looked up from germline, CDR1 is SGHTA and CDR2 is FQGNSA. The CDR3 is 12 amino acids. The CDR3 region is CASSQDTYEQYF. The DNA for the CDR3 is TGTGCCAGCAGCCAGGACACCTACGAGCAGTACTTC.

The CDR3 sequence: CSVRTVYSYEQYF. CDR3 nucleotide sequence: TGCAGCGTGCGGACAGTTTACTCCTACGAGCAGTACTTC. The chain couples TRBV29-1 to TRBJ2-7, with a tentative D call TRBD1 (6 bases). Germline CDR1 is SQVTM and CDR2 is ANQGSEA. The ends were cut back, 6 bases at V and 0 bases at J, with 12 bases in the middle. The CDR3 extends over 13 amino acids.

The genes are TRBV2 and TRBJ1-5, with unresolved D. Germline V gene lookup returns CDR1 SNHLY and CDR2 FYNNEI. V was pared by 5 bases and J by 6 bases, with 14 bases between. This CDR3 has 14 residues. The CDR3 protein is CASSRAGGGQPQHF. The CDR3 nucleotides are TGTGCCAGCAGTCGGGCGGGAGGCGGTCAGCCCCAGCATTTT.

The chain combines TRBV2 with TRBJ1-5; no clear D gene. The V gene lost 5 bases and the J gene lost 5 bases, with 7 bases spanning the gap. CDR1 and CDR2 (germline): SNHLY, FYNNEI. The CDR3 contains 12 residues. CDR3 amino acids: CASSRSDQPQHF. The CDR3 DNA is TGTGCCAGCAGTCGAAGCGATCAGCCCCAGCATTTT.

The chain combines TRBV25-1 with TRBJ1-2; 9 nucleotides agree with TRBD1. Germline V lookup: CDR1 MGHDK, CDR2 SYGVNS. Trimming took 4 bases from V and 8 from J; bases not matched to a gene: 8. This CDR3 contains 14 residues. Here the CDR3 reads CASSGLGTGRGYTF. CDR3 DNA: TGTGCCAGCAGTGGCTTGGGGACAGGGAGAGGCTACACCTTC.

This chain uses TRBV19 with TRBJ2-5; perhaps TRBD2 as D (6 bases). V was shortened by 10 bases and J by 6 bases, with 15 bases between the two germline ends. The germline V gene encodes CDR1 LNHDA and CDR2 SQIVND (reference sequence). The CDR3 has 12 residues. The CDR3 sequence: CATRTAGKTQYF. DNA of the CDR3: TGTGCCACCCGGACGGCGGGGAAGACCCAGTACTTC. Complete variable domain (other parts from reference TRBV19 and TRBJ2-5): DGGITQSPKYLFRKEGQNVTLSCEQNLNHDAMYWYRQDPGQGLRLIYYSQIVNDFQKGDIAEGYSVSREKKESFPLTVTSAQKNPTAFYLCATRTAGKTQYFGPGTRLLVL.

This chain links TRBV9 with TRBJ1-2; weak D call: TRBD1 (5 bases). The CDR3 has 15 amino acids. V lost 0 bases and J lost 8, with 17 bases in between. Germline loops: CDR1 SGDLS, CDR2 YYNGEE. CDR3 sequence (DNA): TGTGCCAGCAGCGTAGTGACCGGGCAAACAGGCGGCTACACCTTC. Protein sequence: CASSVVTGQTGGYTF.

V is TRBV6-5 and J is TRBJ2-1; TRBD2 matches at 11 bases. V lost 5 bases, J lost 4 bases, and 4 bases stayed unmatched. The CDR3 sequence is 15 residues long. Germline V CDR1 and CDR2: MNHEY, SVGAGI. This CDR3 reads CASSGGLAEYNEQFF. The CDR3, as DNA: TGTGCCAGCAGTGGGGGACTAGCGGAGTACAATGAGCAGTTCTTC.

The gene calls are TRBV19 and TRBJ1-5; D remains ambiguous. This CDR3 contains 14 residues. V was trimmed by 3 bases and J by 3 bases, leaving 9 bases between them. CDR1 and CDR2 from the germline V gene are LNHDA and SQIVND (reference sequence). The CDR3 coding sequence is TGTGCCAGTAGTATCATAGCCTTCAATCAGCCCCAGCATTTT. Residues: CASSIIAFNQPQHF. The whole variable domain, filled in from reference TRBV19 and TRBJ1-5, reads DGGITQSPKYLFRKEGQNVTLSCEQNLNHDAMYWYRQDPGQGLRLIYYSQIVNDFQKGDIAEGYSVSREKKESFPLTVTSAQKNPTAFYLCASSIIAFNQPQHFGDGTRLSIL.

The chain is built from TRBV18 and TRBJ2-2, with TRBD2 identical over 8 bases. J gave up 0 bases and V 1 base, and 7 bases lay outside the gene matches. Germline loops: CDR1 KGHSH, CDR2 LQKENI. The CDR3 is made up of 18 amino acids. CDR3 DNA sequence: TGTGCCAGCTCACCACAGTACAGGACTAGCCCGAACACCGGGGAGCTGTTTTTT. Protein product: CASSPQYRTSPNTGELFF.

The rearrangement joins TRBV28 to TRBJ2-6, with D hard to call. V was clipped by 6 bases and J by 0 bases, with 15 bases between them. The CDR3 has 17 amino acids. Germline V CDR1 and CDR2: MDHEN, SYDVKM. CDR3 bases: TGTGCCAGCAGCCCCTCCGCAGGCCTCTCTGGGGCCAACGTCCTGACTTTC. Translating it yields CASSPSAGLSGANVLTF.

This chain links TRBV5-4 with TRBJ2-1; D is perhaps TRBD1 or TRBD2 (5 bases each). The CDR3 contains 14 residues. Between the trimmed V and J ends, which lost 9 bases and 0 bases, there was a span of 13 bases. The germline CDR1 and CDR2 sequences are SGHNT and YYREEE (reference sequence). The CDR3 loop is CATGAHNSYNEQFF. The CDR3 coding sequence is TGTGCCACCGGGGCCCACAACTCCTACAATGAGCAGTTCTTC.

The table lists this clone with a few counts. The V gene is TRBV18, the J gene TRBJ2-7; D uncertain. The CDR3 runs to 14 residues. Looked up from germline, CDR1 is KGHSH and CDR2 is LQKENI. V shed 3 bases and J shed 1 base, with 10 bases lying between them. Written as DNA, the CDR3 is TGTGCCAGCTCACCCAGCGTGGGATCCTACGAGCAGTACTTC. Protein sequence: CASSPSVGSYEQYF. Looking up the rest from reference TRBV18 and TRBJ2-7 gives the full variable domain: NAGVMQNPRHLVRRRGQEARLRCSPMKGHSHVYWYRQLPEEGLKFMVYLQKENIIDESGMPKERFSAEFPKEGPSILRIQQVVRGDSAAYFCASSPSVGSYEQYFGPGTRLTVT.

The chain carries TRBV7-2 and TRBJ2-3, with TRBD2 as a possible D gene (7 bases). V was shortened by 10 bases and J by 14 bases, with 19 bases between the two germline ends. The CDR3 runs to 11 residues. Germline V gene lookup returns CDR1 SGHTA and CDR2 FQGNSA. CDR3 sequence reads: CATWGGGVRYF. DNA for the CDR3: TGTGCCACCTGGGGGGGCGGAGTAAGGTATTTT.

V is TRBV11-3 and J is TRBJ2-1; D unclear. V was cut by 4 bases and J by 6 bases, with 16 bases left in between. The CDR3 runs 15 residues. Germline CDR1 reads SGHNT; CDR2 reads YENEEA. In DNA, the CDR3 is TGTGCCAGCAGCTCCCTAGGCGAAGCGACCAATGAGCAGTTCTTC. It specifies CASSSLGEATNEQFF.

The chain combines TRBV29-1 with TRBJ2-6; D not certain. This CDR3 is built from 13 residues. CDR1 and CDR2 from the germline V gene are SQVTM and ANQGSEA. Trimming cost V 6 bases and J 0 bases, with 6 bases left between them. CDR3 region: CSVGRSGANVLTF. DNA of the CDR3: TGCAGCGTCGGCCGCTCTGGGGCCAACGTCCTGACTTTC.

This chain uses TRBV19 with TRBJ2-1; 7 nucleotides align to TRBD1. With 5 bases clipped from V and 2 bases from J, the junction kept 12 bases outside the gene matches. The CDR3 runs to 17 residues. The germline CDR1 and CDR2 sequences are LNHDA and SQIVND (reference sequence). The DNA for the CDR3 is TGTGCCAGTAGTCTGGAAACTGACAGGGTAACCTACAATGAGCAGTTCTTC. Translated: CASSLETDRVTYNEQFF. Combining the CDR3 with reference TRBV19 and TRBJ2-1 gives the whole variable domain DGGITQSPKYLFRKEGQNVTLSCEQNLNHDAMYWYRQDPGQGLRLIYYSQIVNDFQKGDIAEGYSVSREKKESFPLTVTSAQKNPTAFYLCASSLETDRVTYNEQFFGPGTRLTVL.

V usage is TRBV27 and J usage is TRBJ2-7; no clear D. Germline CDR1 reads MNHEY; CDR2 reads SMNVEV (reference sequence). Trimming stripped 5 bases from V and 3 bases from J, with 17 bases between. The CDR3 has 15 amino acids. This chain's CDR3 is CASSPHPDTRYEQYF. The CDR3 DNA follows: TGTGCCAGCAGTCCCCACCCCGACACCCGCTACGAGCAGTACTTC.

V is TRBV27 and J is TRBJ1-1; the D gene is possibly TRBD1 (5 bases). The CDR3 contains 13 residues. Germline CDR1 is MNHEY and CDR2 is SMNVEV (reference sequence). Trimming took 1 base from V and 5 from J, leaving 8 bases between them. The CDR3 region has the DNA TGTGCCAGCAGTTTATGGAGGGGAACTGAAGCTTTCTTT. Translated, it gives CASSLWRGTEAFF.